This entry concerns a single T cell receptor beta chain. Its antigen remains unidentified. This entry comes from a study of CD8 T cells in Susac syndrome. Purification of the CD8+ and CD4+ T cells relied on negative isolation, and TEMRA cells underwent FACS enrichment. CDR3 length equals 18 residues. Random hexamers served to reverse transcribe about 0.45 to 1 ug RNA. TCRdb re-called the immunoSEQ multiplex PCR reads with MiXCR, one entry per CDR3 protein. This sample has some 160,000 distinct CDR3 sequences, with around 94% found just once. Points from the study as a whole: The CD4+ T cell repertoire of patients with Susac syndrome showed no detectable clonal expansion.

The clonotype originates from a human donor with Susac syndrome. Sequencing was carried out using CD4+ T cells from PBMCs. The chain combines TRBV21-1 with TRBJ2-1; TRBD1 reflects the table's D call only, with no check against the DNA. TRBV21-1 is marked as a pseudogene. CDR3 DNA: TGTGCCAGCAGCAAATGGGGGACAGGGGGCAATCCCTACAATGAGCAGTTCTTC. This sequence encodes CASSKWGTGGNPYNEQFF.